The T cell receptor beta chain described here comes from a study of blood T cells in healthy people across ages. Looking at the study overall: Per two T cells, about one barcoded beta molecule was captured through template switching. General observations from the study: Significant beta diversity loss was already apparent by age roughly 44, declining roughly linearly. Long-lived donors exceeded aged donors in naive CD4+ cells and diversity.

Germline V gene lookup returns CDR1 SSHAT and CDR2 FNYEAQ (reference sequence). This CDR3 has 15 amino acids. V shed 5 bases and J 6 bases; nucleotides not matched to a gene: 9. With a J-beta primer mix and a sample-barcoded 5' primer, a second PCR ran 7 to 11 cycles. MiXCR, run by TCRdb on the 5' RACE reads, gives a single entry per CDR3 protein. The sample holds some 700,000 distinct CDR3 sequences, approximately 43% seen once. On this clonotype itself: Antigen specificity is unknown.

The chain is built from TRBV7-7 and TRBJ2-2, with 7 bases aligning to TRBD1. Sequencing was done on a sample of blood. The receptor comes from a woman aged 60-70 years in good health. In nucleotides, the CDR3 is TGTGCCAGCAGCCCCATACAGGGGTTCTCCGGGGAGCTGTTTTTT. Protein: CASSPIQGFSGELFF.